This T cell receptor (beta chain) was recovered during a study of blood T cell repertoires in COVID-19. Overall study: Italy, Spain and the United States were the sources of the convalescent and acute COVID-19 samples. T cells, B-cell-depleted T cells, or PBMCs supplied cDNA or gDNA.

In terms of age and location, participants ranged from about 18 to 95 years and lived in about 25 US areas. As handled by the study authors: From reference gene primer amplification, estimates of nucleated cell counts were derived. TCRdb's copy holds only in-frame clones and misses some; the assay was immunoSEQ multiplex PCR. The V and J calls and clone size come from that table; D and trimming were worked out from the DNA. Of about 230,000 clones in the sample, about 91% were seen once. This CDR3 contains 14 residues. Germline V gene sequence: CDR1 MNHEY, CDR2 SVGAGI. V lost 0 bases, J lost 7 bases, and 2 bases stayed unmatched.

The rearrangement joins TRBV6-5 to TRBJ1-1, with TRBD1 matching over 10 bases. Sequenced: PBMCs or T cells enriched from blood (not recorded which). The clonotype originates from a middle-aged woman with acute COVID-19. CDR3 sequence reads: CASSYSGTGVEAFF. DNA of the CDR3: TGTGCCAGCAGTTACTCAGGGACAGGGGTTGAAGCTTTCTTT.